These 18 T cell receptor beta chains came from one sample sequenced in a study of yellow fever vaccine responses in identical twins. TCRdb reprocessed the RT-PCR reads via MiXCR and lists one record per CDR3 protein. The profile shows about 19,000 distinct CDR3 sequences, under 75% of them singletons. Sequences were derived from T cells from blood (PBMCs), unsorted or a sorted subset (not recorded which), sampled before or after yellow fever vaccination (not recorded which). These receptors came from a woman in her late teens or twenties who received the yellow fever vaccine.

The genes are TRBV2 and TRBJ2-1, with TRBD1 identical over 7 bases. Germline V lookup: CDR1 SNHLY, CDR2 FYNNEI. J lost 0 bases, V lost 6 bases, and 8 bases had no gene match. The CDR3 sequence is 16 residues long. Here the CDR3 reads CASRLNRGYSYNEQFF. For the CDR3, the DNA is TGTGCCAGCAGACTCAACAGGGGTTACTCCTACAATGAGCAGTTCTTC.

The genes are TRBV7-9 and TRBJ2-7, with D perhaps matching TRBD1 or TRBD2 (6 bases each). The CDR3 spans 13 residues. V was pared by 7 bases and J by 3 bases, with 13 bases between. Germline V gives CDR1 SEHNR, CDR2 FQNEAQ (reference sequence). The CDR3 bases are TGTGCCAGCACCCAGGGGCGGGACTACGAGCAGTACTTC. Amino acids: CASTQGRDYEQYF.

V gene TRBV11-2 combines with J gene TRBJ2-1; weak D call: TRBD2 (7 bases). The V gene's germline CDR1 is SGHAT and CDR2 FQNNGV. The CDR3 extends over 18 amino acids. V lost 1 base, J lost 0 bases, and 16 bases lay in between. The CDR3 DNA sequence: TGTGCCAGCAGCTTAGTTGCGGGGGCCATTAGCTCCTACAATGAGCAGTTCTTC. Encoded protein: CASSLVAGAISSYNEQFF. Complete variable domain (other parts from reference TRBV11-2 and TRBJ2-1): EAGVAQSPRYKIIEKRQSVAFWCNPISGHATLYWYQQILGQGPKLLIQFQNNGVVDDSQLPKDRFSAERLKGVDSTLKIQPAKLEDSAVYLCASSLVAGAISSYNEQFFGPGTRLTVL.

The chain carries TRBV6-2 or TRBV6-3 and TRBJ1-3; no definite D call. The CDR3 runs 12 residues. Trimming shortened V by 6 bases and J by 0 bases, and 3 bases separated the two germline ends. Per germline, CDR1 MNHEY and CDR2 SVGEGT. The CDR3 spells CASRISGNTIYF. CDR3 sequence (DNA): TGTGCCAGCAGGATCTCTGGAAACACCATATATTTT.

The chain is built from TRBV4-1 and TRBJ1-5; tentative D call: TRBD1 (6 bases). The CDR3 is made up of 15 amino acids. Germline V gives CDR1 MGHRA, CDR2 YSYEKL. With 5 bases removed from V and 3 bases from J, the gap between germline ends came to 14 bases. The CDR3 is CASSIRGALNQPQHF. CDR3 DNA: TGCGCCAGCAGCATACGGGGGGCCCTCAATCAGCCCCAGCATTTT.

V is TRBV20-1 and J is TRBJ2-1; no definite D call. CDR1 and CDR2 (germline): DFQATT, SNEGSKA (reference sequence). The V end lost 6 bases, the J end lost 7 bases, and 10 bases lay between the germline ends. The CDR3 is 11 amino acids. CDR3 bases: TGCAGTGCCGTTGGATCTAATGAGCAGTTCTTC. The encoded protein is CSAVGSNEQFF.

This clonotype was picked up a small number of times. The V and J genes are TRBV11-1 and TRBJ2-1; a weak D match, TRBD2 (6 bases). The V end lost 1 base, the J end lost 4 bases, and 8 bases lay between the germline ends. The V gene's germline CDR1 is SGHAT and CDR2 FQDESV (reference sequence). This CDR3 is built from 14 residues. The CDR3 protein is CASSLGTIYNEQFF. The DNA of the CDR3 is TGTGCCAGCAGCTTAGGGACTATATACAATGAGCAGTTCTTC.

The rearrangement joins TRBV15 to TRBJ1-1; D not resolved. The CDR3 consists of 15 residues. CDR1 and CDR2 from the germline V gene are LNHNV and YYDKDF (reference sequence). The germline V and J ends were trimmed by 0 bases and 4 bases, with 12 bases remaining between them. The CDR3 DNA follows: TGTGCCACCAGCAGAGATCGAGTGGCCCCCACTGAAGCTTTCTTT. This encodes CATSRDRVAPTEAFF.

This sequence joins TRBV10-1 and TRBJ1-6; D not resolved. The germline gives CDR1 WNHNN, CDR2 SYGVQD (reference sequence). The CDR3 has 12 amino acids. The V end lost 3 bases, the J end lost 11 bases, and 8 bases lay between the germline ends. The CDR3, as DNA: TGCGCCAGCAGTGATGGTGGTCCACCCCTCCACTTT. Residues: CASSDGGPPLHF.

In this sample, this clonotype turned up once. The CDR3 coding sequence is TGTGCCAGCAGCCAATCGATTGGTGGCTACACCTTC. This gives the protein CASSQSIGGYTF. The chain recombines TRBV11-1 with TRBJ1-2; D is unresolved. The V and J ends lost 5 bases and 7 bases respectively, with 11 bases between them. This CDR3 has 12 amino acids. Germline V gene lookup returns CDR1 SGHAT and CDR2 FQDESV (reference sequence).

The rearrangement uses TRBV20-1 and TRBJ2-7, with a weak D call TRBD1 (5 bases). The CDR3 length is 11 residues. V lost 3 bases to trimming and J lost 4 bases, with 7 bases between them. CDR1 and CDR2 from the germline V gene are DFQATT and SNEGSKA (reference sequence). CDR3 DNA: TGCAGTGCTAGGAAGGGGTACGAGCAGTACGTC. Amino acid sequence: CSARKGYEQYV.

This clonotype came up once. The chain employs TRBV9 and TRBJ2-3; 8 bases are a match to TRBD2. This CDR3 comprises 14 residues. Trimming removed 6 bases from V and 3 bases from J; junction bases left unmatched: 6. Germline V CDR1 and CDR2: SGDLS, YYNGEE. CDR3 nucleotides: TGTGCCAGCACTAGCGGGCCGATTACAGATACGCAGTATTTT. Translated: CASTSGPITDTQYF.

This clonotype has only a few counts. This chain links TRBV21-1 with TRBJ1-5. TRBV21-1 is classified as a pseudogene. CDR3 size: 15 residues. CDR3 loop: CASSPNSLSNQPQHF. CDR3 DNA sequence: TGTGCCAGCAGCCCAAATAGCCTTAGCAATCAGCCCCAGCATTTT.

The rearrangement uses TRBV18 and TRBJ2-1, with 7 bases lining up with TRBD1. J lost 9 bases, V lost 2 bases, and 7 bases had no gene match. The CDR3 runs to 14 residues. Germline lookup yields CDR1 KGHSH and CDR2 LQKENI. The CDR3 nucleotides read TGTGCCAGCTCACCAACCGGGACAGTTGGTGAGCAGTTCTTC. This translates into CASSPTGTVGEQFF.

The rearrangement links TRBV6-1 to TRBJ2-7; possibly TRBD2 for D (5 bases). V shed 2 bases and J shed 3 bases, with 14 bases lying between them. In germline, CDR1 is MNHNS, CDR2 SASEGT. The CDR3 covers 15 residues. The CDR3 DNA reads TGTGCCAGCAGTGAATTGGAGGATAGGGTCTACGAGCAGTACTTC. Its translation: CASSELEDRVYEQYF.

The CDR3 loop reads CASKEGGLYEQYF. The CDR3 region has the DNA TGTGCCAGCAAAGAGGGAGGTCTCTACGAGCAGTACTTC. The J gene is TRBJ2-7, the V gene TRBV13; TRBD2 might be the D (6 bases). V dropped 7 bases and J dropped 3 bases, with 13 bases sitting between them. Germline V CDR1 and CDR2: PRHDT, FYEKMQ (reference sequence). The CDR3 loop spans 13 amino acids.

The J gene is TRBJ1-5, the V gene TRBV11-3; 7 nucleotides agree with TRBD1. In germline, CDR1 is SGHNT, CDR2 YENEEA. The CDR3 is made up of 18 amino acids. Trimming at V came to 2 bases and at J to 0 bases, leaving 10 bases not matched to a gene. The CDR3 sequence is CASSLLDRPSYSNQPQHF. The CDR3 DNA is TGTGCCAGCAGCTTATTGGACAGGCCTTCCTATAGCAATCAGCCCCAGCATTTT.

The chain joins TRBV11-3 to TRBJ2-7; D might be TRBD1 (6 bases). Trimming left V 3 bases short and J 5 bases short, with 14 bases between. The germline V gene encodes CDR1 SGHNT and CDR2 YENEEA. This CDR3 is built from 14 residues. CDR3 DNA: TGTGCCAGCAGCTTTTCAGGGGCGCGGGACGAGCAGTACTTC. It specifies CASSFSGARDEQYF.